These T cell receptor beta chains were read from a single sample in a study of blood T cell repertoires in COVID-19. The protocol was immunoSEQ multiplex PCR, while the TCRdb copy is restricted to in-frame clones and leaves out a portion. The sample has approximately 300,000 clones; around 90% are singletons. Sample: peripheral blood. These receptors came from a woman in her 30s with COVID-19, enrolled during active disease. The CDR3 runs from the conserved cysteine through the conserved F or W. D genes are given only for firm matches. Size is omitted from some rows. Given values are once, few, many or a class for expanded clones.

clone size	V gene	J gene	D gene	CDR3 protein	CDR3 DNA
-	TRBV28	TRBJ2-3	TRBD1	CASSLDGTGVADTQYF	TGTGCCAGCAGTCTCGATGGGACAGGGGTCGCAGATACGCAGTATTTT
-	TRBV9	TRBJ2-5	-	CASSVGPSRETQYF	TGTGCCAGCAGCGTAGGTCCAAGCAGGGAGACCCAGTACTTC
-	TRBV18	TRBJ1-4	TRBD1	CASSPPGTGGFATNEKLFF	TGTGCCAGCTCACCACCCGGGACAGGGGGATTTGCAACTAATGAAAAACTGTTTTTT
-	TRBV28	TRBJ1-5	TRBD1	CASSAYRGEDQPQHF	TGTGCCAGCAGTGCCTACAGGGGGGAGGATCAGCCCCAGCATTTT
-	TRBV7-2	TRBJ2-1	TRBD2	CASSLRVLAGVEQFF	TGTGCCAGCAGCTTACGAGTACTAGCGGGAGTTGAGCAGTTCTTC
-	TRBV4-2	TRBJ2-2	TRBD1	CASSLGIGQGADGELFF	TGTGCCAGCAGCCTGGGGATAGGACAGGGGGCGGACGGGGAGCTGTTTTTT
-	TRBV30	TRBJ2-2	TRBD1	CAYPNLRDRGPNTGELFF	TGTGCCTACCCCAACCTCCGGGACAGGGGTCCGAACACCGGGGAGCTGTTTTTT
-	TRBV19	TRBJ2-7	TRBD1	CASSPAGGFYEQYF	TGTGCCAGTAGTCCGGCAGGGGGTTTCTACGAGCAGTACTTC
-	TRBV9	TRBJ2-3	TRBD2	CASSPLAGGLADTQYF	TGTGCCAGCAGCCCGCTAGCGGGAGGCCTCGCAGATACGCAGTATTTT
-	TRBV5-5	TRBJ1-3	TRBD1	CASSLGTASGNTIYF	TGTGCCAGCAGCTTAGGGACAGCCTCTGGAAACACCATATATTTT
-	TRBV15	TRBJ1-2	-	CATSRDLQGANYGYTF	TGTGCCACCAGCAGAGATCTACAGGGTGCCAACTATGGCTACACCTTC
few	TRBV6-6	TRBJ2-3	-	CASSYSGEPTDTQYF	TGTGCCAGCAGTTACTCGGGCGAGCCCACAGATACGCAGTATTTT
-	TRBV5-1	TRBJ1-1	-	CASSLVSENTEAFF	TGCGCCAGCAGCTTGGTGTCAGAAAACACTGAAGCTTTCTTT
-	TRBV5-5	TRBJ1-1	-	CASRAYWAPTEAFF	TGTGCCAGCCGTGCTTACTGGGCCCCGACTGAAGCTTTCTTT
-	TRBV7-8	TRBJ2-1	TRBD2	CASRIAGGPDEQFF	TGTGCCAGCAGGATAGCGGGAGGGCCTGATGAGCAGTTCTTC
-	TRBV4-1	TRBJ2-5	TRBD2	CASSQRAGGPETQYF	TGCGCCAGCAGCCAACGGGCGGGAGGCCCAGAGACCCAGTACTTC
-	TRBV15	TRBJ1-2	TRBD1	CATSRKGQDGNGYTF	TGTGCCACCAGCAGGAAGGGACAGGATGGAAATGGCTACACCTTC
-	TRBV4-1	TRBJ1-3	TRBD1	CASTIDRGLGNTIYF	TGCGCCAGCACCATCGACAGGGGGCTTGGAAACACCATATATTTT
-	TRBV18	TRBJ1-2	TRBD1	CASSPRQGGYGYTF	TGTGCCAGCTCACCTCGACAGGGCGGGTATGGCTACACCTTC
-	TRBV4-3	TRBJ2-1	-	CASSQDSGGRGNEQFF	TGCGCCAGCAGCCAAGACTCCGGGGGGCGCGGGAATGAGCAGTTCTTC
-	TRBV25-1	TRBJ1-2	TRBD1	CASQRTGAYGYTF	TGTGCCAGTCAAAGGACAGGTGCTTATGGCTACACCTTC
-	TRBV30	TRBJ1-1	-	CAWCFRGRNTEAFF	TGTGCCTGGTGCTTTCGTGGGAGGAACACTGAAGCTTTCTTT
-	TRBV29-1	TRBJ2-1	-	CSVVTSNEQFF	TGCAGCGTTGTGACTTCCAATGAGCAGTTCTTC
-	TRBV4-1	TRBJ1-5	TRBD1	CASSQVVQGASNQPQHF	TGCGCCAGCAGCCAAGTCGTACAGGGGGCTAGCAATCAGCCCCAGCATTTT
few	TRBV4-3	TRBJ1-1	-	CASSQPGEGGTEAFF	TGCGCCAGCAGCCAACCTGGCGAGGGCGGGACTGAAGCTTTCTTT
few	TRBV30	TRBJ1-4	TRBD1	CAWSVGVQGDEKLFF	TGTGCCTGGAGTGTAGGAGTGCAGGGGGATGAAAAACTGTTTTTT
-	TRBV7-8	TRBJ1-1	TRBD1	CASSSPGTGAGGTEAFF	TGTGCCAGCAGCTCCCCCGGGACAGGGGCGGGGGGCACTGAAGCTTTCTTT
-	TRBV12-3/TRBV12-4	TRBJ1-1	TRBD1	CASSFPGQPEAFF	TGTGCCAGCAGTTTCCCGGGACAGCCTGAAGCTTTCTTT
-	TRBV7-2	TRBJ2-5	-	CASSRRGLLPETQYF	TGTGCCAGCAGCCGGAGGGGGCTCCTCCCAGAGACCCAGTACTTC
once	TRBV2	TRBJ2-1	-	CASSVRGSSYNEQFF	TGTGCCAGCAGTGTTCGCGGAAGCTCCTACAATGAGCAGTTCTTC
-	TRBV12-3/TRBV12-4	TRBJ2-7	TRBD2	CASSFGRDYEQYF	TGTGCCAGCAGTTTCGGGAGGGACTACGAGCAGTACTTC
-	TRBV3-1/TRBV3-2	TRBJ1-4	TRBD1	CASSQLGTDEKLFF	TGTGCCAGCAGCCAACTCGGGACAGATGAAAAACTGTTTTTT
-	TRBV5-1	TRBJ1-1	TRBD1	CASSLRGAEAFF	TGCGCCAGCAGCCTCAGGGGGGCTGAAGCTTTCTTT
-	TRBV6-5	TRBJ1-5	-	CASSNIQGIHQPQHF	TGTGCCAGCAGTAACATTCAGGGGATCCATCAGCCCCAGCATTTT
-	TRBV11-2	TRBJ1-3	-	CASSLEGGAGNTIYF	TGTGCCAGCAGCTTAGAGGGGGGAGCTGGAAACACCATATATTTT